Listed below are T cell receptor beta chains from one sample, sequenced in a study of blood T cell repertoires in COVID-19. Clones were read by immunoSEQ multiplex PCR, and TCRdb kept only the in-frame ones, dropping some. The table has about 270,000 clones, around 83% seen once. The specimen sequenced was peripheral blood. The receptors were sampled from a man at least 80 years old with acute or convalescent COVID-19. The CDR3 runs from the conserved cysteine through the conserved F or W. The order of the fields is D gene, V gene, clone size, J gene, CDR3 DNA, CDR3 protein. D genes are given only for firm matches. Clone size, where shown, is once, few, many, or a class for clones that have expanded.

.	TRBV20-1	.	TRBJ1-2	TGCAGTGCTAGAAGAGACACCTTC	CSARRDTF
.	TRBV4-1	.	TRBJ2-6	TGCGCCAGCAGCCAAGTATCAGGGACTGGGGCCAACGTCCTGACTTTC	CASSQVSGTGANVLTF
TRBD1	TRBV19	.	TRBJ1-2	TGTGCCAGTAGTATGGACAGGCGCTACACCTTC	CASSMDRRYTF
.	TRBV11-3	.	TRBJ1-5	TGTGCCAGCAGCTTTAGTCAGCCCCAGCATTTT	CASSFSQPQHF
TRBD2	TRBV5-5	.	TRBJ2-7	TGTGCCAGCAGCTTGATTTTGCCTAGCGGGACCTACGAGCAGTACTTC	CASSLILPSGTYEQYF
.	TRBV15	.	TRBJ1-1	TGTGCCACCAGCGGCGACCGGGGGTTCACTGAAGCTTTCTTT	CATSGDRGFTEAFF
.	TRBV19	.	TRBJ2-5	TGTGCCAGTAGTACCAGGGGGACCCAGTACTTC	CASSTRGTQYF
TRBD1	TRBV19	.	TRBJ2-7	TGTGCCAGTAGTATAGGTCGGGATCGACAGGGCTACGAGCAGTACTTC	CASSIGRDRQGYEQYF
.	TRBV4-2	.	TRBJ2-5	TGTGCCAGCAGCCAAGATCACTCCGGGGTTGCGGAGACCCAGTACTTC	CASSQDHSGVAETQYF
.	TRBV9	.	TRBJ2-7	TGTGCCAGCAGCGCCAATACAGGGATCTACGAGCAGTACTTC	CASSANTGIYEQYF
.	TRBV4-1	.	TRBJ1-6	TGCGCCAGCAGCCAAGATCCATCTCCCCGGGATTCACCCCTCCACTTT	CASSQDPSPRDSPLHF
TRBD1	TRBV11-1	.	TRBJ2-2	TGTGCCAGCAGCCAGGCGGGACAGGGGAACACCGGGGAGCTGTTTTTT	CASSQAGQGNTGELFF
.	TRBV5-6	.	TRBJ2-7	TGTGCCAGCAGCATCCGGGACTCAACTGCCTACGAGCAGTACTTC	CASSIRDSTAYEQYF
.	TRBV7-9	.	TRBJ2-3	TGTGCCAGCAGCTTAGAAGGTGCGGGATTGGGCACAGATACGCAGTATTTT	CASSLEGAGLGTDTQYF
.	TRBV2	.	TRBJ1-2	TGTGCCAGCAGCGCCCGGAGGAGCTATGGCTACACCTTC	CASSARRSYGYTF
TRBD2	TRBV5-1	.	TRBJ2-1	TGCGCCAGCAGCACCAGCGGGGGGGCCCTCAATGAGCAGTTCTTC	CASSTSGGALNEQFF
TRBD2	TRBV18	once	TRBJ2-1	TGTGCCAGCTCACCGCAAACGTCGGGACTACAGTACAATGAGCAGTTCTTC	CASSPQTSGLQYNEQFF
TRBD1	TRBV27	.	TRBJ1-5	TGTGCCAGCAGTTTAAAACAGGGGGGCAATCAGCCCCAGCATTTT	CASSLKQGGNQPQHF
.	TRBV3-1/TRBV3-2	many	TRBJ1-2	TGTGCCAGCAGCCAAGTGTCGACAGAAGGCTACACCTTC	CASSQVSTEGYTF
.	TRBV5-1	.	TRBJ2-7	TGCGCCAGCAGCCCCCCATCGGTTTCCTACGAGCAGTACTTC	CASSPPSVSYEQYF
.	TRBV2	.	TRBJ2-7	TGTGCCAGCAGTTCCGGACAATTCGAGCAGTACTTC	CASSSGQFEQYF
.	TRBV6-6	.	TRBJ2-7	TGTGCCAGCAGTCCGGAGGTGTTTCAACGGGTGCAGTACTTC	CASSPEVFQRVQYF
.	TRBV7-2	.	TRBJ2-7	TGTGCCAGCAGCTTAGCCCCCCTGCGCGAGCAGTACTTC	CASSLAPLREQYF
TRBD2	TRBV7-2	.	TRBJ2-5	TGTGCCAGCAGCCCCACGGGGGGGCCTTGGGAGACCCAGTACTTC	CASSPTGGPWETQYF
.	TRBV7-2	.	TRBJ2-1	TGTGCCAGCAGCTCGACAGGACACAGGCAGTTCTTC	CASSSTGHRQFF
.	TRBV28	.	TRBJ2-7	TGTGCCAGCAGTTTATTAAGCGGGCCGTACGAGCAGTACTTC	CASSLLSGPYEQYF
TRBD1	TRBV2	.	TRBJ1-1	TGTGCCAGCAGCGAAAGACAGGGGTTCCCCACTGAAGCTTTCTTT	CASSERQGFPTEAFF
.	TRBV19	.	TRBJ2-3	TGTGCCAGTAGTACCCGCTGGCCCACAGATACGCAGTATTTT	CASSTRWPTDTQYF
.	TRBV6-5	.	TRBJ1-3	TGTGCCAGCAGTTACTCCCCTATCCCCCCAGGAAACACCATATATTTT	CASSYSPIPPGNTIYF
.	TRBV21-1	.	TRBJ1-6	TGTGCCAGCAGCAAAAAGGGGACAGGCCAGTATCGAAGCGATAATTCACCCCTCCACTTT	CASSKKGTGQYRSDNSPLHF
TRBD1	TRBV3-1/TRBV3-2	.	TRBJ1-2	TGTGCCAGCAGAAGGGGGCAGGGGGCCTACACCTTC	CASRRGQGAYTF
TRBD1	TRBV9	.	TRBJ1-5	TGTGCCAGCAGCCCCGGACAGGGTGGTCAGCCCCAGCATTTT	CASSPGQGGQPQHF
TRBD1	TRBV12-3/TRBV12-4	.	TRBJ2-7	TGTGCCAGCAGCAGGGACAGCTACGAGCAGTACTTC	CASSRDSYEQYF
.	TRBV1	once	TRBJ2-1	TGCACCAGCAGCCGCCTAGCGGGGGGGCCTGACAATGAGCAGTTCTTC	CTSSRLAGGPDNEQFF
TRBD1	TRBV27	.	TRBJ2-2	TGTGCCACCGGACAGGGGGTTATGGACGGGGAGCTGTTTTTT	CATGQGVMDGELFF
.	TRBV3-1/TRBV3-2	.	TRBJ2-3	TGTGCCAGCAGCCTGACTTACACTAGCACAGATACGCAGTATTTT	CASSLTYTSTDTQYF
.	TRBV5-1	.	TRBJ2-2	TGCGCCAGCAGCCTCGGAGGGATCGCGAACACCGGGGAGCTGTTTTTT	CASSLGGIANTGELFF
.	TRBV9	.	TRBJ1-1	TGTGCCAGCAGCGCCCTTAGGTCGGGTCGGGGGGAGAACACTGAAGCTTTCTTT	CASSALRSGRGENTEAFF
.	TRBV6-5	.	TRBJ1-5	TGTGCCAGCAGGCCGACAGGAGGCAATCAGCCCCAGCATTTT	CASRPTGGNQPQHF
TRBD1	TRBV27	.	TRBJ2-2	TGTGCCAGCAGTTTACAGGACAGGGGCACCGGGGAGCTGTTTTTT	CASSLQDRGTGELFF
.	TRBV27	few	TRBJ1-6	TGTGCCAGCAGTTTCAACCCCTTGCAGTCAAATTCACCCCTCCACTTT	CASSFNPLQSNSPLHF
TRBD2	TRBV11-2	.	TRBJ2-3	TGTGCCAGCAGGCGGACTAGCGGAGATGGGGCAGATACGCAGTATTTT	CASRRTSGDGADTQYF
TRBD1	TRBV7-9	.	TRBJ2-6	TGTGCCAGCAGCTATGGACAGGGTTGGGCCAACGTCCTGACTTTC	CASSYGQGWANVLTF
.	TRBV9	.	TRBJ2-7	TGTGCCAGCAGCACGACGGGACTGGCCTACGAGCAGTACTTC	CASSTTGLAYEQYF
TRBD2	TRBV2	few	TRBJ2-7	TGTGCCAGTGCCCCCCAAAACCTAGCGGCGTACGAGCAGTACTTC	CASAPQNLAAYEQYF
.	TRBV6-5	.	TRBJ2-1	TGTGCCAGCGCGAAATACAGGTACAATGAGCAGTTCTTC	CASAKYRYNEQFF